This TCR beta chain was observed in a study of T cell changes during pregnancy in multiple sclerosis. Germline assignment: CDR1 MDHEN and CDR2 SYDVKM. V was shortened by 10 bases and J by 8 bases, with 12 bases between the two germline ends. This CDR3 region has 11 residues. The repertoire was sequenced with immunoSEQ multiplex PCR; TCRdb's copy has only in-frame clones and lacks some. The sample contains around 55,000 clones, 85% to 95% of which appear only once. The sequence came from a female donor with multiple sclerosis, enrolled in a pregnancy study. This specimen was CD8+ T cells from peripheral blood mononuclear cells, taken in the third trimester of pregnancy. The V and J genes are TRBV28 and TRBJ2-1; D uncertain. CDR3 coding DNA: TGTGCCACTTCGGAAGAGGATGAGCAGTTCTTC. It specifies CATSEEDEQFF.